The rows below give T cell receptor beta chains drawn from one sample of a study of OX40 agonist ivuxolimab in advanced cancers. The method was immunoSEQ multiplex PCR; TCRdb's version includes in-frame clones alone and lacks a portion of them. The sample records roughly 50,000 clones, roughly 89% being singletons. The specimen comprised CD4+ or CD8+ T cells sorted from blood, sampled in a trial of the OX40 agonist ivuxolimab. These receptors were obtained from an adult with an advanced solid tumor such as melanoma, head and neck, liver or kidney cancer. The CDR3 runs from the conserved cysteine through the conserved F or W. The order of the fields is V gene, CDR3 protein.

TRBV7-6 | CASSLARDRDFGTQYF
TRBV27 | CASSLFGREETQYF
TRBV19 | CASTIPHSDIEKLFF
TRBV11-2 | CASSLATVGAGEQYF
TRBV9 | CASSSPGGTNTGELFF
TRBV2 | CATRTLAGGINEQFF
TRBV19 | CASSRTSAGVATDTQYF
TRBV27 | CASSLSVGPGGRNEQYF
TRBV15 | CATSNGLGTQLYEQYF
TRBV29-1 | CSVEGGDSGANVLTF
TRBV7-6 | CASSLGGVGGYEQYF
TRBV29-1 | CSFNSGIQLHEQYF
TRBV7-9 | CASSPAAWTGQETQYF
TRBV11-3 | CASSWGTSGPADTQYF
TRBV5-4 | CASSLGGTNEKLFF
TRBV7-9 | CASSPNGEQFF
TRBV4-1 | CASSLLAGVSTDTQYF
TRBV30 | CAWSPPLGFARHEQYF
TRBV7-9 | CASSLGGTYEQYF
TRBV5-6 | CASSSTPEQLENTEAFF
TRBV2 | CASSEADRGLYEQFF
TRBV6-6 | CASRQDREWRETQYF
TRBV2 | CASRDETDTQYF
TRBV11-2 | CASSLDHGQGAYNEQFF
TRBV6-6 | CASSPATEAFF
TRBV5-4 | CASSPGGGETQYF
TRBV29-1 | CSGGLAGDNEQFF
TRBV5-1 | CASSYEGQGAFAFF
TRBV6-4 | CASSDVHSDTQYF
TRBV5-6 | CASSLSSGTSGGETQYF
TRBV16 | CASSPGGTGVEEKLFF
TRBV2 | CASSETGLMTGGYTF
TRBV4-1 | CASSQDPGRVSGANVLTF